One sample yielded the 31 T cell receptor beta chains listed below, sequenced in a study of blood T cell repertoires in COVID-19. TCRdb keeps only in-frame clones here, not all; method: immunoSEQ multiplex PCR. This table holds about 26,000 clones, around nine tenths found once. Sequencing input: peripheral blood. The receptors were sampled from a human donor in a cohort sampled during active COVID-19.

This clone has just one count. The chain has TRBV5-6 and TRBJ1-1, with D unresolved. This CDR3 comprises 13 residues. Trimming left V 6 bases short and J 4 bases short, with 13 bases between. Germline-derived CDR1 and CDR2 are SGHDT and YYEEEE. This CDR3 reads CASTRREGTEAFF. The CDR3 DNA sequence: TGTGCCAGCACCCGGAGGGAGGGCACTGAAGCTTTCTTT.

The chain links TRBV29-1 to TRBJ1-1; 12 nucleotides align to TRBD1. CDR3 length equals 16 residues. V dropped 4 bases and J dropped 5; count of bases not matched to a gene: 11. The germline gives CDR1 SQVTM, CDR2 ANQGSEA. The CDR3 region has the DNA TGCAGCGTTGTTAAACCGGGACAGGGGGCTGGGACTGAAGCTTTCTTT. The encoded protein is CSVVKPGQGAGTEAFF. Full variable domain (rest looked up from reference TRBV29-1 and TRBJ1-1): SAVISQKPSRDICQRGTSLTIQCQVDSQVTMMFWYRQQPGQSLTLIATANQGSEATYESGFVIDKFPISRPNLTFSTLTVSNMSPEDSSIYLCSVVKPGQGAGTEAFFGQGTRLTVV.

This chain connects TRBV29-1 to TRBJ2-1, with TRBD1 matching over 9 bases. The V and J ends lost 7 bases and 4 bases, in that order; junction bases with no gene match: 8. From germline, CDR1 is SQVTM and CDR2 ANQGSEA. The CDR3 length is 14 residues. The DNA for the CDR3 is TGCAGCGCCCTCCGGACAGGGGATTACAATGAGCAGTTCTTC. The encoded protein is CSALRTGDYNEQFF.

The chain combines TRBV28 with TRBJ1-2, with D possibly TRBD1 on 6 matching bases. Germline values: CDR1 MDHEN, CDR2 SYDVKM. There are 15 residues in the CDR3. Between the trimmed V and J ends, which lost 2 bases and 9 bases, there was a span of 19 bases. The CDR3 protein is CASSLPMAGQNRYTF. The CDR3 coding sequence is TGTGCCAGCAGTTTACCCATGGCAGGACAGAACCGCTACACCTTC.

J is TRBJ2-7 and V is TRBV7-2; 8 bases are shared with TRBD2. The germline CDR1 and CDR2 sequences are SGHTA and FQGNSA. The CDR3 sequence is 14 residues long. Trimming at V came to 3 bases and at J to 1 base, leaving 2 bases not matched to a gene. Here the CDR3 DNA reads TGTGCCAGCAGCTTGGGACTAGGGTCCTACGAGCAGTACTTC. Amino acid sequence: CASSLGLGSYEQYF.

V and J are TRBV11-2 and TRBJ1-1; 7 positions match TRBD1. CDR1 and CDR2 from the germline V gene are SGHAT and FQNNGV. The CDR3 has 15 residues. V shed 7 bases, J shed 4 bases, and the junction held 12 bases outside the gene matches. CDR3 loop: CASTLLRGLGTEAFF. The DNA for the CDR3 is TGTGCCAGCACCCTTTTAAGGGGGCTGGGCACTGAAGCTTTCTTT.

The rearrangement links TRBV15 to TRBJ2-7; D might be TRBD2 (5 bases). Trimming took off 0 bases at V and 0 bases at J, with 6 bases between the two ends. The CDR3 extends over 14 amino acids. Germline V gene lookup returns CDR1 LNHNV and CDR2 YYDKDF (reference sequence). The CDR3 region has the DNA TGTGCCACCAGCAGAGATCTAGCCTCCTACGAGCAGTACTTC. Amino acids: CATSRDLASYEQYF.

The chain is built from TRBV11-2 and TRBJ2-2; D uncertain. The germline CDR1 and CDR2 sequences are SGHAT and FQNNGV. V lost 5 bases, J lost 6 bases, and 7 bases lay in between. CDR3 size: 12 residues. The CDR3 here is CASSGRPGELFF. DNA for the CDR3: TGTGCCAGCAGCGGGCGTCCCGGGGAGCTGTTTTTT.

This chain links TRBV28 with TRBJ2-5; 12 nucleotides align to TRBD2. This CDR3 has 15 amino acids. V shed 6 bases, J shed 4 bases, and the junction held 6 bases outside the gene matches. CDR1 and CDR2 (germline): MDHEN, SYDVKM. The CDR3 sequence: CASSMTSGSRETQYF. The DNA for the CDR3 is TGTGCCAGCAGCATGACTAGCGGGAGCAGAGAGACCCAGTACTTC.

J is TRBJ2-7 and V is TRBV27; 7 positions match TRBD1. Trimming at V came to 5 bases and at J to 1 base, leaving 11 bases not matched to a gene. Germline CDR1 MNHEY, CDR2 SMNVEV (reference sequence). The CDR3 is 16 residues long. The DNA of the CDR3 is TGTGCCAGCAGTCCCTTTACGCGGACAGGATCCTACGAGCAGTACTTC. It specifies CASSPFTRTGSYEQYF.

V gene TRBV21-1 combines with J gene TRBJ1-5; the D segment call TRBD1 is taken from the table without a DNA check. TRBV21-1 is termed a pseudogene. CDR3 length equals 21 residues. DNA for the CDR3: TGTGCCAGCAGCCTCAGGGGGTCCGGGACACCCAGGCGGTATAGCAATCAGCCCCAGCATTTT. Its translation: CASSLRGSGTPRRYSNQPQHF.

V gene TRBV19 combines with J gene TRBJ2-1, with D tentatively TRBD1 (5 bases). The length of the CDR3 is 14 residues. V was clipped by 0 bases and J by 7 bases, with 10 bases between them. Germline CDR1 LNHDA, CDR2 SQIVND (reference sequence). The CDR3 DNA follows: TGTGCCAGTAGTATAGAGGGCAGGGTAAATGAGCAGTTCTTC. It specifies CASSIEGRVNEQFF.

The chain links TRBV2 to TRBJ2-7; tentative D call: TRBD1 (6 bases). Trimming shortened V by 2 bases and J by 5 bases, and 16 bases separated the two germline ends. The germline V gene encodes CDR1 SNHLY and CDR2 FYNNEI. There are 15 residues in the CDR3. The CDR3 nucleotides read TGTGCCAGCAGTGAACCCCGACAGGTTCGGAACGAGCAGTACTTC. It yields the protein CASSEPRQVRNEQYF.

The rearrangement joins TRBV6-5 to TRBJ1-6; D not certain. This CDR3 is built from 16 residues. The germline gives CDR1 MNHEY, CDR2 SVGAGI. V shed 4 bases and J shed 0 bases, with 10 bases lying between them. The CDR3 loop is CASSFRRSSYNSPLHF. The CDR3 DNA is TGTGCCAGCAGTTTTCGCCGGAGCTCCTATAATTCACCCCTCCACTTT.

The chain combines TRBV3-1 (or the pseudogene TRBV3-2) with TRBJ2-7; possible D gene TRBD1, 6 bases. Germline CDR1 reads LGHDT; CDR2 reads YNNKEL (reference sequence). The CDR3 is 14 amino acids. V was pared by 1 base and J by 2 bases, with 9 bases between. The CDR3 loop is CASSQGNRAYEQYF. CDR3 DNA sequence: TGTGCCAGCAGCCAAGGCAACAGGGCCTACGAGCAGTACTTC.

The chain couples TRBV9 to TRBJ2-1; D possibly corresponds to TRBD2 (7 bases). Between the trimmed V and J ends, which lost 2 bases and 6 bases, there was a span of 18 bases. Germline V gene sequence: CDR1 SGDLS, CDR2 YYNGEE. This CDR3 has 16 residues. Here the CDR3 reads CASSVTQGRAINEQFF. The CDR3 DNA reads as TGTGCCAGCAGCGTCACCCAGGGGAGGGCTATCAATGAGCAGTTCTTC. Supplemented by reference TRBV9 and TRBJ2-1, the full variable domain reads DSGVTQTPKHLITATGQRVTLRCSPRSGDLSVYWYQQSLDQGLQFLIQYYNGEERAKGNILERFSAQQFPDLHSELNLSSLELGDSALYFCASSVTQGRAINEQFFGPGTRLTVL.

J is TRBJ2-7 and V is TRBV7-7; a weak D match, TRBD2 (6 bases). Germline-derived CDR1 and CDR2 are SSHAT and FNYEAQ (reference sequence). CDR3 length equals 15 residues. Between the trimmed V and J ends, which lost 5 bases and 2 bases, there was a span of 16 bases. CDR3 DNA: TGTGCCAGCAGCGCGGGGCGGGGTTCGGCCTACGAGCAGTACTTC. This translates into CASSAGRGSAYEQYF.

The chain couples TRBV7-9 to TRBJ2-1; TRBD1 matches 11 bases. V dropped 0 bases and J dropped 10; count of bases not matched to a gene: 5. This CDR3 has 15 amino acids. Germline CDR1 SEHNR, CDR2 FQNEAQ (reference sequence). CDR3 region: CASSLADRGPPEQFF. For the CDR3, the DNA is TGTGCCAGCAGCTTAGCGGACAGGGGGCCACCCGAGCAGTTCTTC.

J is TRBJ1-6 and V is TRBV7-9; D uncertain. The germline gives CDR1 SEHNR, CDR2 FQNEAQ (reference sequence). The CDR3 is 14 residues long. The V and J ends lost 2 bases and 6 bases respectively, with 8 bases between them. CDR3 region: CASSLSHSNSPLHF. In nucleotides, the CDR3 is TGTGCCAGCAGCTTAAGCCACAGTAATTCACCCCTCCACTTT.

The chain uses TRBV7-9 and TRBJ1-1; D call uncertain. V was cut by 6 bases and J by 1 base, with 15 bases left in between. The CDR3 has 15 residues. Per the germline V gene, CDR1 is SEHNR and CDR2 is FQNEAQ (reference sequence). CDR3 bases: TGTGCCAGCAGGAGCATCACACGGGGGAACACTGAAGCTTTCTTT. Protein: CASRSITRGNTEAFF.

The V call is TRBV3-1 (or the pseudogene TRBV3-2), the J call TRBJ1-2, with TRBD1 identical over 11 bases. Germline CDR1 reads LGHDT; CDR2 reads YNNKEL (reference sequence). The CDR3 contains 16 residues. J lost 4 bases, V lost 4 bases, and 8 bases had no gene match. The CDR3 DNA follows: TGTGCCAGCAGCCTAGGACAGGGGGCTTCTGGCTATGGCTACACCTTC. It translates to CASSLGQGASGYGYTF.

V usage is TRBV27 and J usage is TRBJ2-7; 10 bases match TRBD2. The length of the CDR3 is 16 residues. V lost 5 bases, J lost 2 bases, and 9 bases stayed unmatched. Germline V gene lookup returns CDR1 MNHEY and CDR2 SMNVEV (reference sequence). CDR3 nucleotides: TGTGCCAGCAGTCCAATAGCGGGAGGCCCCCCCTACGAGCAGTACTTC. It encodes CASSPIAGGPPYEQYF.

This rearrangement joins TRBV15 to TRBJ1-4; possibly TRBD1 for D (6 bases). The CDR3 sequence is 17 residues long. Trimming cost V 5 bases and J 5 bases, with 21 bases left between them. CDR1 is LNHNV, CDR2 YYDKDF, per germline (reference sequence). The CDR3 reads CATSAPFARTDNEKLFF. CDR3 coding DNA: TGTGCCACCAGCGCCCCCTTTGCTCGGACAGACAATGAAAAACTGTTTTTT.

The genes are TRBV6-6 and TRBJ2-1, with 7 bases aligning to TRBD2. The CDR3 consists of 15 residues. Germline V gene sequence: CDR1 MNHNY, CDR2 SVGAGI (reference sequence). The ends lost 6 bases at V and 4 bases at J; junction bases unmatched: 9. The CDR3 reads CASRGLAAPYNEQFF. In nucleotides, the CDR3 is TGTGCCAGCAGGGGCCTAGCGGCCCCTTACAATGAGCAGTTCTTC.

The genes are TRBV6-5 and TRBJ2-3; 10 nucleotides agree with TRBD2. Germline CDR1 MNHEY, CDR2 SVGAGI. This CDR3 is 15 amino acids long. The V and J ends lost 5 bases and 2 bases, in that order; junction bases with no gene match: 4. The CDR3 here is CASSTTSGFTDTQYF. CDR3 nucleotides: TGTGCCAGCAGTACGACTAGCGGGTTCACAGATACGCAGTATTTT.

The V and J genes are TRBV11-2 and TRBJ2-3; tentatively, D is TRBD2 (5 bases). Trimming pared 5 bases from V and 5 bases from J, leaving 17 bases between. The CDR3 has 15 amino acids. Germline lookup yields CDR1 SGHAT and CDR2 FQNNGV. The CDR3 region is CASSLHTRNGDTQYF. CDR3 in DNA: TGTGCCAGCAGCCTTCATACTAGAAACGGAGATACGCAGTATTTT.

For the CDR3, the DNA is TGTGCCACGCCTTTACCGAGACCCTCGGGTGAGCAGTTCTTC. Translation: CATPLPRPSGEQFF. This chain connects TRBV6-4 to TRBJ2-1; D gene unclear. Trimming took 10 bases from V and 9 from J, leaving 22 bases between them. The CDR3 sequence is 14 residues long. Germline V gives CDR1 MRHNA, CDR2 SNTAGT.

The V call is TRBV9, the J call TRBJ2-3; possibly TRBD1 for D (5 bases). The germline V gene has CDR1 SGDLS and CDR2 YYNGEE. V was shortened by 4 bases and J by 5 bases, with 11 bases between the two germline ends. This CDR3 contains 13 residues. In DNA form, the CDR3 reads TGTGCCAGCAGCATCAGGGCTAGAGATACGCAGTATTTT. It translates to CASSIRARDTQYF.

This clone was counted a few times. The chain carries TRBV4-2 and TRBJ1-3; tentatively, D is TRBD1 (5 bases). V dropped 0 bases and J dropped 1 base, with 7 bases sitting between them. Per germline, CDR1 LGHNA and CDR2 YNFKEQ. There are 15 residues in the CDR3. This chain's CDR3 is CASSQDRVSGNTIYF. CDR3 nucleotide sequence: TGTGCCAGCAGCCAAGACAGGGTTTCTGGAAACACCATATATTTT.

The genes are TRBV6-6 and TRBJ1-1, with D possibly matching TRBD1 (5 bases). Trimming cost V 2 bases and J 1 base, with 8 bases left between them. This CDR3 is 14 amino acids long. Germline V lookup: CDR1 MNHNY, CDR2 SVGAGI (reference sequence). The CDR3 here is CASSYGQGNTEAFF. The CDR3 bases are TGTGCCAGCAGTTACGGGCAGGGGAACACTGAAGCTTTCTTT.

CDR3 residues: CAWSIVWAANTEAFF. The CDR3 DNA reads TGTGCCTGGAGTATTGTTTGGGCAGCCAACACTGAAGCTTTCTTT. This chain uses TRBV30 with TRBJ1-1; D ambiguous. V was shortened by 2 bases and J by 2 bases, with 15 bases between the two germline ends. CDR1 and CDR2 (germline): GTSNPN, SVGIG (reference sequence). The length of the CDR3 is 15 residues.